This T cell receptor (beta chain) derives from a study of cytomegalovirus exposure and HLA in healthy donors. Study-level information: The 120 or so validation repertoires used the same platform as the roughly 670 first-cohort repertoires (as reported by a later analysis). Notes on the study in general: Among the CMV-associated chains, three were confirmed in vitro as specific for CMV antigens. The listing of some 170 TCR beta chains classed them as cytomegalovirus-associated. Clusters of TCRs from the first cohort tended to co-occur in the 100 to 150 validation repertoires (as a later analysis found).

Points on this clone: Its matching antigen is unknown.

Profiling relied on immunoSEQ multiplex PCR, and the TCRdb table lists in-frame clones only, not all of them. The data contain 75,000 to 90,000 clones, 95% of them singletons. J gave up 4 bases and V 11 bases, and 9 bases lay outside the gene matches. This CDR3 spans 13 amino acids. CDR1 and CDR2 (germline): SEHNR, FQNEAQ (reference sequence). The sequence was obtained from a woman in her late teens or twenties in good health and CMV-seronegative. Source material: PBMCs. This chain connects TRBV7-9 to TRBJ1-2; 8 nucleotides align to TRBD1. CDR3 region: CAGQGQASYGYTF. The CDR3 coding sequence is TGTGCCGGGCAGGGACAGGCTAGCTATGGCTACACCTTC.